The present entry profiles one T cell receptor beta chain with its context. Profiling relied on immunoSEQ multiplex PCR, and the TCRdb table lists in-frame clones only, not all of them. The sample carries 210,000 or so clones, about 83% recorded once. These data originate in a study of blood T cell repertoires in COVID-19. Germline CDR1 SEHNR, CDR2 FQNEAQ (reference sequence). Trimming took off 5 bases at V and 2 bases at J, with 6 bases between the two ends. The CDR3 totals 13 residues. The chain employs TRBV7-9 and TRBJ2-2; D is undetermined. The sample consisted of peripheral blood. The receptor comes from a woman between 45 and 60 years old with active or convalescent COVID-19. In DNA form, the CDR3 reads TGTGCCAGCAGCCGTCTTAACACCGGGGAGCTGTTTTTT. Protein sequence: CASSRLNTGELFF.